This T cell receptor beta chain was captured by sequencing in a study of shared clonotypes between healthy human individuals. Whole-study results and caveats: The naive CD4 repertoires of several donors were compared, and about 5% of clonotypes were shared. Generation probabilities were higher for clonotypes shared across all four sorted-subset donors than for unshared ones.

Per germline, CDR1 MNHEY and CDR2 SVGAGI. Trimming cost V 10 bases and J 5 bases, with 14 bases left between them. The CDR3 loop spans 12 amino acids. Original handling: Junction-only sequences without quality scores were provided by ImmunoSEQ, so filtering was different. Assay used: immunoSEQ multiplex PCR; TCRdb lists only in-frame clones, some missing. The V and J calls and the clone size are those of that table, but D and trimming were determined from the DNA. The sample yields over a million clones, around 97% seen once. Turning to this clone: Antigen specificity is unknown.

The TCR was taken from a man younger than 45 in good health. This chain connects TRBV6-5 to TRBJ1-1; D is uncertain. The sequenced material came from naive CD4+ T cells sorted from blood. Subset reported: CD45RA+ positively selected. The CDR3 DNA reads TGTGCCACCAAAACTCTTATTACTGAAGCTTTCTTT. This translates into CATKTLITEAFF.